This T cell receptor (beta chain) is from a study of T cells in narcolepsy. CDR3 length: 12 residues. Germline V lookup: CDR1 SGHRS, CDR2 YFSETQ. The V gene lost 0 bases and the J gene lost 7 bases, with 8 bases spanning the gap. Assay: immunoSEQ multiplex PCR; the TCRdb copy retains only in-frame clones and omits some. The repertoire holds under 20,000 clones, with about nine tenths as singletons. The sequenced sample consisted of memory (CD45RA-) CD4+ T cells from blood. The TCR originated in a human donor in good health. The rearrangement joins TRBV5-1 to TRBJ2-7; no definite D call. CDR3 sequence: CASSLEAREQYF. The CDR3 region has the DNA TGCGCCAGCAGCTTGGAGGCGCGGGAGCAGTACTTC. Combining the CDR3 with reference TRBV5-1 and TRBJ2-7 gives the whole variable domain KAGVTQTPRYLIKTRGQQVTLSCSPISGHRSVSWYQQTPGQGLQFLFEYFSETQRNKGNFPGRFSGRQFSNSRSEMNVSTLELGDSALYLCASSLEAREQYFGPGTRLTVT.